These 3 T cell receptor beta chains were all obtained from the same sample, sequenced in a study of tumour-infiltrating T cells in Burkitt lymphoma. Only in-frame clones appear in the TCRdb table, and some are missing; sequencing was by immunoSEQ multiplex PCR. The data hold about 14,000 clones, with approximately 28% observed a single time. The sample consisted of tumor tissue. The receptor source for this set is a human donor with diffuse large B-cell lymphoma.

The CDR3 coding sequence is TGTGCCAGCAGCGCCGATCATTCTAGCTCCCAGGGCTCAGATACGCAGTATTTT. It yields the protein CASSADHSSSQGSDTQYF. The chain joins TRBV9 to TRBJ2-3, with D tentatively TRBD1 or TRBD2 (5 bases each). The germline V and J ends were trimmed by 3 bases and 4 bases, with 24 bases remaining between them. This CDR3 has 18 amino acids. CDR1 and CDR2 from the germline V gene are SGDLS and YYNGEE.

V usage is TRBV15 and J usage is TRBJ1-1, with unresolved D. The CDR3 contains 15 residues. Germline V CDR1 and CDR2: LNHNV, YYDKDF (reference sequence). V shed 0 bases and J shed 4 bases, with 12 bases lying between them. The CDR3, as DNA: TGTGCCACCAGCAGAGAAGGCAGGATGGGCACTGAAGCTTTCTTT. Its translation is CATSREGRMGTEAFF.

In its sample, this clone was seen a few times. V usage is TRBV27 and J usage is TRBJ1-1; 9 nucleotides agree with TRBD1. From germline, CDR1 is MNHEY and CDR2 SMNVEV (reference sequence). CDR3 length: 14 amino acids. With V trimmed by 6 bases and J by 5 bases, 7 bases remained unmatched. CDR3 sequence reads: CASRQGQGGTEAFF. The DNA of the CDR3 is TGTGCCAGCAGGCAGGGACAGGGAGGGACTGAAGCTTTCTTT.